This T cell receptor (beta chain) emerged from a study of blood T cell repertoires in COVID-19. Across the whole study: Acute and convalescent COVID-19 samples came from the United States, Italy and Spain. From T cells, B-cell-depleted T cells, or PBMCs came the material, which was cDNA or gDNA.

As originally analysed: Using reference gene primer amplification, nucleated cell counts were estimated. Data came from immunoSEQ multiplex PCR; TCRdb stores just in-frame clones and leaves some out. V and J calls and clone size follow that table, whereas D and trimming were derived from the DNA. The sample shows a few hundred thousand clones, 85% of them seen only once. The V gene's germline CDR1 is SGHRS and CDR2 YFSETQ. The junction had 16 bases not matched to a gene; V was cut back by 4 bases and J by 4 bases. The CDR3 extends over 18 amino acids. Seattle's cohort entered during active infection and was followed longitudinally.

Sequences were obtained from peripheral blood. The receptor was derived from an older woman with COVID-19, enrolled during active disease. The chain combines TRBV5-1 with TRBJ2-1; TRBD2 agrees at 8 bases. This CDR3 is CASSTFSGTRGAYNEQFF. In DNA form, the CDR3 reads TGCGCCAGCAGCACCTTTAGCGGGACCCGCGGGGCTTACAATGAGCAGTTCTTC. The whole variable domain, remainder taken from reference TRBV5-1 and TRBJ2-1, is KAGVTQTPRYLIKTRGQQVTLSCSPISGHRSVSWYQQTPGQGLQFLFEYFSETQRNKGNFPGRFSGRQFSNSRSEMNVSTLELGDSALYLCASSTFSGTRGAYNEQFFGPGTRLTVL.